This TCR beta chain is drawn from a study of blood T cell repertoires in COVID-19. On the study more broadly: From T cells, B-cell-depleted T cells, or PBMCs came the material, which was cDNA or gDNA.

With 6 bases removed from V and 0 bases from J, the gap between germline ends came to 8 bases. This CDR3 is built from 14 residues. CDR1 and CDR2 (germline): ENHRY, SYGVKD. Some clones are missing from TCRdb's copy, which holds only in-frame ones; the method was immunoSEQ multiplex PCR. This sample carries 50,000 to 65,000 clones, roughly nine tenths of them seen once, and the ten largest clones take 22%. The receptor's source is a woman at least 80 years old with COVID-19, enrolled during active disease. The rearrangement joins TRBV10-3 to TRBJ1-4; D gene ambiguous. Material: peripheral blood. CDR3 in DNA: TGTGCCATCAGGAACACACCAACTAATGAAAAACTGTTTTTT. Protein sequence: CAIRNTPTNEKLFF.